This is a list of T cell receptor beta chains from one sample in a study of blood T cell repertoires in COVID-19. This table comes from immunoSEQ multiplex PCR, and its TCRdb copy is limited to in-frame clones, with some not included. The sample holds some 500,000 clones, roughly nine tenths seen once. The sample taken for sequencing was peripheral blood. Receptors originate from a woman aged 45 to 65 with COVID-19, enrolled during active disease. Each CDR3 is given with its conserved first and last residue. A D gene is named only where the DNA matches it firmly. Not all rows give a size; the values are once, few, many and, for expanded clones, a class.

size	D	V	J	DNA	CDR3
-	TRBD1	TRBV20-1	TRBJ1-1	TGCAGTGCTAGTCGGGCGGCAGGGGGGAACACTGAAGCTTTCTTT	CSASRAAGGNTEAFF
-	TRBD1	TRBV4-1	TRBJ1-2	TGCGCCAGCAGCCAGCCGCGGGACAGCGCTAACTATGGCTACACCTTC	CASSQPRDSANYGYTF
-	-	TRBV7-9	TRBJ2-7	TGTGCCAGCAGCTTAGTTAGAGAGGGCGAGCAGTACTTC	CASSLVREGEQYF
once	-	TRBV28	TRBJ2-1	TGTGCCAGCAGTTTGGCGGGCCGGAATGAGCAGTTCTTC	CASSLAGRNEQFF
once	-	TRBV11-2	TRBJ2-6	TGTGCCAGCAGCTCCGCTAGCTCTGGGGCCAACGTCCTGACTTTC	CASSSASSGANVLTF
-	TRBD1	TRBV6-5	TRBJ1-2	TGTGCCAGCAGTTACTCTACAGGACAGGGACGTGGCTACACCTTC	CASSYSTGQGRGYTF
-	-	TRBV19	TRBJ2-7	TGTGCCAGTAGTTCCACAGGGAGCTCCTACGAGCAGTACTTC	CASSSTGSSYEQYF
-	TRBD2	TRBV3-1/TRBV3-2	TRBJ2-1	TGTGCCAGCAGCCAAGAACAGCGGGGGGGCGATGAGCAGTTCTTC	CASSQEQRGGDEQFF
once	-	TRBV3-1/TRBV3-2	TRBJ2-5	TGTGCCAGCAGCCGGAACCCACAGGGCCAAGAGACCCAGTACTTC	CASSRNPQGQETQYF
-	-	TRBV3-1/TRBV3-2	TRBJ1-6	TGTGCCAGCAGCCAAAGGGGATTCAATTCACCCCTCCACTTT	CASSQRGFNSPLHF
-	TRBD2	TRBV5-8	TRBJ2-4	TGTGCCAGCAGCTGGCTAGCGGGGGGGCCTAGCATTCAGTACTTC	CASSWLAGGPSIQYF
-	-	TRBV6-5	TRBJ1-6	TGTGCCAGCACTTGGGGGGGTAATTCACCCCTCCACTTT	CASTWGGNSPLHF
-	-	TRBV30	TRBJ2-3	TGTGCCTGGGGACTGGGGGATACGCAGTATTTT	CAWGLGDTQYF
-	TRBD2	TRBV9	TRBJ2-3	TGTGCCAGCAGCGTAGGGTGGACTAGCAATACGCAGTATTTT	CASSVGWTSNTQYF
-	TRBD2	TRBV24-1	TRBJ2-3	TGTGCCACCAGTGTACCTGCGGTGGTAGCGGGGGGGGGTGGCACAGATACGCAGTATTTT	CATSVPAVVAGGGGTDTQYF
-	TRBD1	TRBV5-4	TRBJ2-7	TGTGCCAGCAGCTTGCTAAGACAGGGGTCCCACGAGCAGTACTTC	CASSLLRQGSHEQYF
-	TRBD1	TRBV6-5	TRBJ1-2	TGTGCCAGCAGCCGGACAGGGGGCGCAAAAGGCTACACCTTC	CASSRTGGAKGYTF
once	-	TRBV19	TRBJ1-1	-	CASTSGVLNTEAFF
-	-	TRBV28	TRBJ1-4	TGTGCCAGCAGTGATGGGGGGGGATCGCGGGAAAAACTGTTTTTT	CASSDGGGSREKLFF
-	-	TRBV30	TRBJ1-1	TGTGCCTGGAGTGTATGGGCAGGGGATGGAACTTTCTTT	CAWSVWAGDGTFF
-	TRBD1	TRBV2	TRBJ1-2	TGTGCCAGCAGTGAGGACAGGGCCTCTGGCTACACCTTC	CASSEDRASGYTF
-	TRBD1	TRBV12-3/TRBV12-4	TRBJ2-7	TGTGCCAGCAGTTTACAGGGGGCTTACGAGCAGTACTTC	CASSLQGAYEQYF
-	-	TRBV11-3	TRBJ2-1	TGTGCCAGCAGCTTAGATACGGACTTAGGGGAGCAGTTCTTC	CASSLDTDLGEQFF
-	TRBD1	TRBV5-1	TRBJ2-1	TGCGCCAGCAGCCCCGGGACAGCTTACAATGAGCAGTTCTTC	CASSPGTAYNEQFF
-	TRBD1	TRBV10-3	TRBJ1-2	TGTGCCATCAGCGGGAGCGGACAGGGCTATGGCTACACCTTC	CAISGSGQGYGYTF
-	-	TRBV6-6	TRBJ1-5	TGTGCCAGCAGTCGAACGGGAGGGGTTTCTGACAATCAGCCCCAGCATTTT	CASSRTGGVSDNQPQHF
-	-	TRBV12-3/TRBV12-4	TRBJ2-7	TGTGCCAGCAGCCCCGAGCGGGCGGAGGGGCAGTACTTC	CASSPERAEGQYF
-	-	TRBV4-1	TRBJ1-6	TGCGCCAGCAGCCAAGGAAGGAGGGACTTCAGCTCCTATAATTCACCCCTCCACTTT	CASSQGRRDFSSYNSPLHF
-	-	TRBV30	TRBJ1-4	TGTGCCTGGAATGACTTTAGCGGTGAAAAACTGTTTTTT	CAWNDFSGEKLFF
-	-	TRBV3-1/TRBV3-2	TRBJ1-2	TGTGCCAGCAGCCAAGACGTAACAGGGAGTGGTGGCTACACCTTC	CASSQDVTGSGGYTF
-	TRBD2	TRBV29-1	TRBJ2-7	TGCAGCGTCGCCACTAGCGGGGGCTCCTACGAGCAGTACTTC	CSVATSGGSYEQYF
-	-	TRBV19	TRBJ2-1	TGTGCCAGTAGTTTGTGGGGGGTTAACAATGAGCAGTTCTTC	CASSLWGVNNEQFF
-	-	TRBV11-2	TRBJ1-1	TGTGCCAGCAGCCCCTTGGCGGAGAACACTGAAGCTTTCTTT	CASSPLAENTEAFF
-	-	TRBV5-1	TRBJ2-2	TGCGCCAGCAGCCGGAACTCAGGGTCCACGAACACCGGGGAGCTGTTTTTT	CASSRNSGSTNTGELFF
-	-	TRBV4-1	TRBJ2-1	TGCGCCAGCAGCCCCCCAAGGGGGGGGCCCGTGGGGTTCTTC	CASSPPRGGPVGFF
-	TRBD1	TRBV3-1/TRBV3-2	TRBJ1-4	TGTGCCAGCAGCCACCATGGGACAGAAGAAAAACTGTTTTTT	CASSHHGTEEKLFF
-	-	TRBV5-6	TRBJ2-1	TGTGCCAGCAGCTTACTAGATGCGGACGGCAATGAGCAGTTCTTC	CASSLLDADGNEQFF
-	TRBD1	TRBV6-2/TRBV6-3	TRBJ1-2	TGTGCCAGCAGTTACCCGGGACAGGGGGAAAATGGCTACACCTTC	CASSYPGQGENGYTF
-	-	TRBV9	TRBJ1-3	TGTGCCAGCAGCGGTCCGTTATCTGGAAACACCATATATTTT	CASSGPLSGNTIYF
-	-	TRBV23-1	TRBJ1-2	TGCGCCAGCGGTCATACCCAATCAGGGCTGAGGAACTATGGCTACACCTTC	CASGHTQSGLRNYGYTF